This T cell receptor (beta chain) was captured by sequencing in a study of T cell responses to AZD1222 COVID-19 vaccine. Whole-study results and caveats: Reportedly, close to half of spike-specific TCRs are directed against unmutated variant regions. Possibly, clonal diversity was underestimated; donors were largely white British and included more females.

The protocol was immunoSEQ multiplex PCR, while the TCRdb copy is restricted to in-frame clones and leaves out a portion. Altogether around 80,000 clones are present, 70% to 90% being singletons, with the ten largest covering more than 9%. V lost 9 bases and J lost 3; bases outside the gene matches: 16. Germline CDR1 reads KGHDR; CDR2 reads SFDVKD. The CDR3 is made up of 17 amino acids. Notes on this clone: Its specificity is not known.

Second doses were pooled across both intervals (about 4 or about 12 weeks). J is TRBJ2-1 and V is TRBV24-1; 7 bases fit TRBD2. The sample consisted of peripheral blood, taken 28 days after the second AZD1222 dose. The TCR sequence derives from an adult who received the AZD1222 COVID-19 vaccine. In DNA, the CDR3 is TGTGCCACCCAATCCTACGGTCCTAGCGGTATCTACAATGAGCAGTTCTTC. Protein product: CATQSYGPSGIYNEQFF.